This is a list of T cell receptor beta chains from one sample in a study of Graves' ophthalmopathy and Graves' hyperthyroidism. Each CDR3 protein is one row after TCRdb ran MiXCR on the multiplex PCR reads. This table has about 420,000 distinct CDR3 sequences, around a fifth appearing once. The sequenced material came from peripheral blood. These receptors were taken from a woman in her late teens or twenties with stable Graves' hyperthyroidism. CDR3s leave out the opening cysteine and the closing phenylalanine or tryptophan.

CDR3 length,V gene,CDR3 protein
12,TRBV12-3/TRBV12-4,ASSPTRTGDEQY
10,TRBV30,ATQGLRYGYT
14,TRBV12-3/TRBV12-4,ASSLMPPEETGELF
10,TRBV28,ATQRGGYEQY
10,TRBV12-3/TRBV12-4,ASSTSSGRQY
12,TRBV5-1,ASSLPSETYEQY
13,TRBV5-1,ASRRTGGGVAEAF
10,TRBV6-2/TRBV6-3,ASRPDGNIQY
13,TRBV19,ASSINPTSNYGYT
14,TRBV7-8,ASSPGLASSSYEQY
13,TRBV4-1,ASSRLSGGTYEQY
12,TRBV11-2,ASSLVPDGYEQY
13,TRBV28,ASSRGAGVNQPQH
14,TRBV6-2/TRBV6-3,ASSYSSQVTDTEAF
10,TRBV12-3/TRBV12-4,ASSRDRVGAF
14,TRBV30,ACTEEKERSGNTIY
11,TRBV19,ASSIGQGREQY
12,TRBV19,ASERGPGANVLT
12,TRBV6-2/TRBV6-3,ASAYLRRNTEAF
13,TRBV7-6,ASSPGQAGLYGYT
11,TRBV2,ASFRGRDYGYT
14,TRBV20-1,SARDGRGSRNTEAF
16,TRBV6-2/TRBV6-3,ASSYSASGHLNTGELF
10,TRBV30,AWRGDRNTIY
14,TRBV6-1,ASSEPPTGSNTEAF
14,TRBV9,ASSHFGRSGANVLT
13,TRBV6-1,ASSEASLAQETQY
10,TRBV30,AWSAITSGVS
10,TRBV11-2,ASSLITETQY
15,TRBV6-5,ASSYSSFDSVNTEAF
12,TRBV15,ATSGGAVGETQY
11,TRBV20-1,SALDRGNTEAF
13,TRBV20-1,SAKYPDNPSRELF
11,TRBV19,ATGGYSNQPQH
13,TRBV6-1,ASSDRVGDNSPLH
12,TRBV12-3/TRBV12-4,ASTKGLEGGELF
10,TRBV10-3,AISDRGIEQY
14,TRBV11-2,ASSSVLGGGLEGYT
12,TRBV30,AFSEFAGNQPQH
14,TRBV20-1,SAQKLQGGIDETQY
14,TRBV7-2,ASSPGTGANTGELF
12,TRBV18,ASSPGTTNYGYT
14,TRBV7-9,ASSPRDRSMNTEAF
13,TRBV20-1,SATQTGGLNQPQH
12,TRBV5-1,ASSFTGGWTEAF
11,TRBV30,AWSPGLANIQY
11,TRBV2,ASSLDGKNIKY
12,TRBV6-1,ASSRTLGVDEQY
11,TRBV28,ASSLIRSYEQY
11,TRBV12-3/TRBV12-4,ATMTVGGETQY
13,TRBV30,AWSGTSMGTGELF
14,TRBV6-1,ASPNPLDRIRYEQY
11,TRBV6-1,ASSVGTFYEQY
12,TRBV7-9,ASSLVSRRETQY
16,TRBV11-2,ASSSDGGPKGYNYGYT
12,TRBV20-1,SARDFGRGSEQY
13,TRBV4-1,ASSQLASGGYEQY
12,TRBV2,ASSTGRYSYEQY